One sample yielded the 12 T cell receptor beta chains listed below, sequenced in a study of blood T cell repertoires in COVID-19. Only in-frame clones appear in the TCRdb table, and some are missing; sequencing was by immunoSEQ multiplex PCR. This sample has about 160,000 clones, with 70% to 90% found just once. The sequenced material came from PBMCs or T cells enriched from blood (not recorded which). These receptors all stem from a woman aged 50 to 60 who had recovered from COVID-19.

As concerns this clone: The sample contains more than one DNA sequence encoding this CDR3. This chain joins TRBV12-3 or TRBV12-4 and TRBJ1-2; a weak D match, TRBD1 (5 bases). V was shortened by 3 bases and J by 4 bases, with 9 bases between the two germline ends. The CDR3 spans 13 residues. The CDR3, as DNA: TGTGCCAGCAGTTTCCGGGGGACCTATGGCTACACCTTC. Its translation is CASSFRGTYGYTF.

The chain joins TRBV11-2 to TRBJ1-2, with D maybe TRBD1 (5 bases). The CDR3 totals 16 residues. Germline V gives CDR1 SGHAT, CDR2 FQNNGV. V was cut by 3 bases and J by 3 bases, with 17 bases left in between. As DNA, the CDR3 is TGTGCCAGCAGCTTTGGGCAGGGTTTGAGTGACTATGGCTACACCTTC. Protein: CASSFGQGLSDYGYTF.

This clone was seen a single time. The gene calls are TRBV10-3 and TRBJ2-3, with D possibly matching TRBD2 (5 bases). This CDR3 is built from 15 residues. Germline V gene lookup returns CDR1 ENHRY and CDR2 SYGVKD. With 4 bases removed from V and 2 bases from J, the gap between germline ends came to 13 bases. As DNA, the CDR3 is TGTGCCATCAGTGGGGCACTAGTAGTCACAGATACGCAGTATTTT. This gives the protein CAISGALVVTDTQYF.

This chain uses TRBV3-1 (or the pseudogene TRBV3-2) with TRBJ1-3; TRBD1 might be the D (6 bases). CDR1 is LGHDT and CDR2 is YNNKEL in the germline V gene (reference sequence). The CDR3 spans 15 residues. Trimming stripped 0 bases from V and 8 bases from J, with 14 bases between. The CDR3 region is CASSQESGRGHTIYF. The CDR3 DNA follows: TGTGCCAGCAGCCAAGAAAGCGGCAGGGGACACACCATATATTTT.

V gene TRBV7-2 combines with J gene TRBJ2-3; weak D call: TRBD2 (6 bases). Trimming removed 3 bases at V and 2 bases at J, with 9 bases between. CDR1 and CDR2 from the germline V gene are SGHTA and FQGNSA. The CDR3 consists of 14 residues. The CDR3 loop is CASSFGGVTDTQYF. CDR3 bases: TGTGCCAGCAGCTTTGGCGGGGTCACAGATACGCAGTATTTT.

The chain joins TRBV5-8 to TRBJ2-3; TRBD1 matches 8 bases. V dropped 5 bases and J dropped 1; count of bases not matched to a gene: 9. This CDR3 spans 16 amino acids. Germline assignment: CDR1 SGHTS and CDR2 YDEGEE. This CDR3 reads CASRFWPGQGTDTQYF. In nucleotides, the CDR3 is TGTGCCAGCAGGTTCTGGCCGGGACAGGGCACAGATACGCAGTATTTT.

V gene TRBV14 combines with J gene TRBJ1-2; maybe TRBD1 (5 bases). Per germline, CDR1 SGHDN and CDR2 FVKESK. V was cut by 4 bases and J by 4 bases, with 7 bases left in between. The CDR3 is 12 amino acids. CDR3 DNA: TGTGCCAGCAGCCCGGACATCTATGGCTACACCTTC. Translated: CASSPDIYGYTF.

The genes are TRBV7-2 and TRBJ1-2; maybe TRBD1 (5 bases). The germline CDR1 and CDR2 sequences are SGHTA and FQGNSA. The CDR3 sequence is 15 residues long. Trimming took 4 bases from V and 5 from J, leaving 17 bases between them. The CDR3, as DNA: TGTGCCAGCAGCTCTAATCCAGGGCTGGGGTATGGCTACACCTTC. It yields the protein CASSSNPGLGYGYTF.

This clone was seen a few times. V gene TRBV11-3 combines with J gene TRBJ2-1; 8 nucleotides line up with TRBD2. Germline CDR1 and CDR2: SGHNT and YENEEA. With 6 bases clipped from V and 0 bases from J, the junction kept 4 bases outside the gene matches. The CDR3 covers 15 residues. The CDR3: CASRTGGLSYNEQFF. CDR3 DNA: TGTGCCAGCAGAACGGGAGGGCTCTCCTACAATGAGCAGTTCTTC.

The rearrangement links TRBV6-1 to TRBJ1-5; 7 positions agree with TRBD1. Trimming cost V 4 bases and J 3 bases; bases outside gene matches: 9. The CDR3 sequence is 16 residues long. Germline V lookup: CDR1 MNHNS, CDR2 SASEGT. DNA for the CDR3: TGTGCCAGCAGTGTTGAGGGACAGCTTTCCAATCAGCCCCAGCATTTT. Translation gives CASSVEGQLSNQPQHF.

J is TRBJ1-1 and V is TRBV9, with 12 bases that match TRBD1. Germline assignment: CDR1 SGDLS and CDR2 YYNGEE. This CDR3 contains 15 residues. The V gene end was trimmed by 3 bases and the J gene end by 11 bases; junction bases not matched to a gene: 11. CDR3 nucleotide sequence: TGTGCCAGCAGCGCAGGGACAGGGGGCGGGTTTAGCGCTTTCTTT. Encoded protein: CASSAGTGGGFSAFF.

This rearrangement joins TRBV7-9 to TRBJ2-6, with 8 bases matching TRBD1. The germline V gene has CDR1 SEHNR and CDR2 FQNEAQ (reference sequence). This CDR3 is 18 amino acids long. With 1 base clipped from V and 0 bases from J, the junction kept 5 bases outside the gene matches. CDR3 protein: CASSLVGQAYSGANVLTF. CDR3 coding DNA: TGTGCCAGCAGCTTAGTGGGACAGGCTTACTCTGGGGCCAACGTCCTGACTTTC.